This T cell receptor (beta chain) was recovered during a study of human T cells and chemical hapten exposure. Study-wide context: Yields of TCR per sample differed, chiefly owing to small differences in pooled library volume.

Individual cDNA molecules received unique molecular identifiers in the library. Using its own MiXCR run on the RACE reads, TCRdb lists one record per CDR3 protein. The data contain tens of thousands of distinct CDR3 sequences, around 10% of them seen just once; the ten biggest clones take up approximately 3%. This clonotype was found many times. CDR3 length equals 15 residues. With 2 bases clipped from V and 5 bases from J, the junction kept 8 bases outside the gene matches. Germline V gene sequence: CDR1 SGHVS, CDR2 FNYEAQ. Time point noted: patch test 1, 2 weeks after DPC sensitization. The treatment here: therapeutic diphenylcyclopropenone sensitization with weekly scalp DPC.

Sequenced material: whole blood, taken in connection with sensitization to the hapten diphenylcyclopropenone (DPC). This chain joins TRBV7-6 and TRBJ1-1; 7 nucleotides align to TRBD1. The receptor's source is a middle-aged woman with alopecia areata. Some clones in this sample may be carry-over from other donors' samples. Written as DNA, the CDR3 is TGTGCCAGCAGCTTAAGTAGGGGGCTAGGAACTGAAGCTTTCTTT. It is translated as CASSLSRGLGTEAFF.